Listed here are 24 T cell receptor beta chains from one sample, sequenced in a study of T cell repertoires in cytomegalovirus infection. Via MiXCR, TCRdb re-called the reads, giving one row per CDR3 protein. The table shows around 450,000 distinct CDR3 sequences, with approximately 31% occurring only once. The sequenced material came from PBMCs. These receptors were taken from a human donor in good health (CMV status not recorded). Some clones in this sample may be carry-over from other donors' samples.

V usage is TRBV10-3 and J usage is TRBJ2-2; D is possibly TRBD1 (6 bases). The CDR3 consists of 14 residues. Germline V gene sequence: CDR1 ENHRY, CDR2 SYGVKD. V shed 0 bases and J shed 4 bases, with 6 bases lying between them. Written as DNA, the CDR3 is TGTGCCATCAGTGAGTCGACAGGCACCGGGGAGCTGTTTTTT. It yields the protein CAISESTGTGELFF.

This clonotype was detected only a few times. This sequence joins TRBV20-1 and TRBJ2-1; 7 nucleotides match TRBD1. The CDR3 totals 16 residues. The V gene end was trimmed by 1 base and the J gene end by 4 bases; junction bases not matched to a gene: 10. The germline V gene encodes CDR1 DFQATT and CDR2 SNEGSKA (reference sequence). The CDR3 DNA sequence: TGCAGTGCTAGAGTGATTCCGGGACAGCGATACAATGAGCAGTTCTTC. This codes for CSARVIPGQRYNEQFF.

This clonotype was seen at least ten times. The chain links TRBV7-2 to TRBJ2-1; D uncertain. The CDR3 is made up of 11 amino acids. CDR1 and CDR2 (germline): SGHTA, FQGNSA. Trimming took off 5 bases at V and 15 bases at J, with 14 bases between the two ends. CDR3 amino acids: CASSPRTLRFF. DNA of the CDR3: TGTGCCAGCAGCCCGCGGACCCTAAGGTTCTTC.

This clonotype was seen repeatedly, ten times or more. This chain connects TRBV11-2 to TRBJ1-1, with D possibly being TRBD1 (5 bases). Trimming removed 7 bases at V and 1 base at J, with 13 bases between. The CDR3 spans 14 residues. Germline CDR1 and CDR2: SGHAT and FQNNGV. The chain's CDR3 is CASTRTQRNTEAFF. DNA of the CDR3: TGTGCCAGCACCCGGACACAGAGGAACACTGAAGCTTTCTTT.

The CDR3 loop is CASTPRLSYNEQFF. CDR3 nucleotide sequence: TGTGCCAGTACCCCCAGGCTCTCCTACAATGAGCAGTTCTTC. This chain connects TRBV19 to TRBJ2-1; D is unresolved. The CDR3 loop spans 14 amino acids. Germline V gene data show CDR1 as LNHDA and CDR2 as SQIVND (reference sequence). Trimming removed 7 bases from V and 0 bases from J, with 10 bases in between.

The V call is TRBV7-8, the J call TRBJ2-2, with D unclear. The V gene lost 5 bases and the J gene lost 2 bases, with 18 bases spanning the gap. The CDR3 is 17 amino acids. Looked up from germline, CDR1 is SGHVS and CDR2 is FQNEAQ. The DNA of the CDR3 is TGTGCCAGCAGCCAGGTGGTCCAGCGAGGTAACACCGGGGAGCTGTTTTTT. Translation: CASSQVVQRGNTGELFF.

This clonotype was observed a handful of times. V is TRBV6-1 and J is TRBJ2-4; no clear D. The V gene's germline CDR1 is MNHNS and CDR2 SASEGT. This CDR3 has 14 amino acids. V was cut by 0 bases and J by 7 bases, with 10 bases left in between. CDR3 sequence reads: CASSEARVGNIQYF. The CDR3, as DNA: TGTGCCAGCAGTGAAGCAAGGGTGGGGAACATTCAGTACTTC.

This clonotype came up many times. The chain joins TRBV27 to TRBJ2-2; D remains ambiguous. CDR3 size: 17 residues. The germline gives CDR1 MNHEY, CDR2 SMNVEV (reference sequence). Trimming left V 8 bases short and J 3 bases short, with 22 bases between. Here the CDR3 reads CASGVPVSPTYTGELFF. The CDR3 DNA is TGTGCCAGCGGGGTACCTGTGTCTCCGACTTACACCGGGGAGCTGTTTTTT.

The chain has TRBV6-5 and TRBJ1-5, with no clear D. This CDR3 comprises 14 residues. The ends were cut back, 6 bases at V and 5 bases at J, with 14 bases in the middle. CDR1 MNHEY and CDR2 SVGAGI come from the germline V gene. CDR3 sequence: CASSRYTFHQPQHF. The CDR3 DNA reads TGTGCCAGCAGCCGTTACACTTTCCATCAGCCCCAGCATTTT.

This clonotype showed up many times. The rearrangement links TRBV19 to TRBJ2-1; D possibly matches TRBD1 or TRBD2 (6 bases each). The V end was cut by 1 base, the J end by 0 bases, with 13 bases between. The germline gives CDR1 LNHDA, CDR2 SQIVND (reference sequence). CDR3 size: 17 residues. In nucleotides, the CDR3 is TGTGCCAGTAGTATAGCGGGGGCCCTAATCTCCTACAATGAGCAGTTCTTC. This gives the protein CASSIAGALISYNEQFF.

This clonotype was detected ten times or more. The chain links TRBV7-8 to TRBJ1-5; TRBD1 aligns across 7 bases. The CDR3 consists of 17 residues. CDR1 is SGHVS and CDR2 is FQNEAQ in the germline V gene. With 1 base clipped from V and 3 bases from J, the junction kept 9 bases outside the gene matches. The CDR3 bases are TGTGCCAGCAGCTTAGGACAGGGCGATAGGAACAATCAGCCCCAGCATTTT. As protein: CASSLGQGDRNNQPQHF.

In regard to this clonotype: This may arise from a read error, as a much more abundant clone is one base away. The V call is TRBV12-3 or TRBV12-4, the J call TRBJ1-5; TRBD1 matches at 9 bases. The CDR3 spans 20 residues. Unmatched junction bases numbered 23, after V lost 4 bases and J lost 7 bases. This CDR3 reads CASSSNVSDGTGTVRQPQHF. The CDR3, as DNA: TGTGCCAGCAGTTCGAACGTCAGTGATGGGACAGGGACCGTCCGGCAGCCCCAGCATTTT.

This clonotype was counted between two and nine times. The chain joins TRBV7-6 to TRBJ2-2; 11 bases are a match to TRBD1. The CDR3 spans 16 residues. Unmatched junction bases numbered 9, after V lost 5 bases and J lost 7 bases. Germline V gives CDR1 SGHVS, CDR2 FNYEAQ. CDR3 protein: CASSTGQGARHGELFF. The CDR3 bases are TGTGCCAGCAGCACAGGACAGGGGGCGCGTCACGGGGAGCTGTTTTTT.

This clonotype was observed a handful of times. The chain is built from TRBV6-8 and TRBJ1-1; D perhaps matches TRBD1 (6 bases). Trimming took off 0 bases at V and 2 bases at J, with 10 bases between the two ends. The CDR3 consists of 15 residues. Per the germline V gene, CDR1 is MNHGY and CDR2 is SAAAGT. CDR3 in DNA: TGTGCCAGCAGTTACTCAGGGGGGACTAACACTGAAGCTTTCTTT. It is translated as CASSYSGGTNTEAFF.

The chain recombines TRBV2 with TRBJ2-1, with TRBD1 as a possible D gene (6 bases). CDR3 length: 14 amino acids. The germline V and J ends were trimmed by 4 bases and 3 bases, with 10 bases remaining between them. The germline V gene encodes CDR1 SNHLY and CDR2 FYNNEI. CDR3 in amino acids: CASSVDRSYNEQFF. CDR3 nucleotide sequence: TGTGCCAGCAGTGTTGACAGGAGCTACAATGAGCAGTTCTTC.

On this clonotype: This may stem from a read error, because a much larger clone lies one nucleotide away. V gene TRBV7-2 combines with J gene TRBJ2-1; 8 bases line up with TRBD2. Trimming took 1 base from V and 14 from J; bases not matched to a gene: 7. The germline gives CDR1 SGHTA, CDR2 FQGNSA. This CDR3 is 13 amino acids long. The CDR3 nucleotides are TGTGCCAGCAGCTTAGTCGGGGGGGCTCTGAAGTTCTTC. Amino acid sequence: CASSLVGGALKFF.

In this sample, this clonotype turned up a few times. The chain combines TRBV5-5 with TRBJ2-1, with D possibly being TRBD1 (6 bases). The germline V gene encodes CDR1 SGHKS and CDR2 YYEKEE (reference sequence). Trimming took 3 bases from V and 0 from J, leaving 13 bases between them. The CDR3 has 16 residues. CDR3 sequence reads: CASSYTGQSSYNEQFF. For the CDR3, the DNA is TGTGCCAGCAGCTACACAGGGCAGAGCTCCTACAATGAGCAGTTCTTC.

The CDR3 sequence is CASSLAQGRDYEQYF. CDR3 bases: TGTGCCAGCAGCTTAGCACAGGGCCGGGACTACGAGCAGTACTTC. This sequence joins TRBV7-9 and TRBJ2-7, with D perhaps TRBD1 (6 bases). This CDR3 is 15 amino acids long. V lost 0 bases, J lost 3 bases, and 12 bases lay in between. Germline CDR1 reads SEHNR; CDR2 reads FQNEAQ (reference sequence). Complete variable domain (other parts from reference TRBV7-9 and TRBJ2-7): DTGVSQNPRHKITKRGQNVTFRCDPISEHNRLYWYRQTLGQGPEFLTYFQNEAQLEKSRLLSDRFSAERPKGSFSTLEIQRTEQGDSAMYLCASSLAQGRDYEQYFGPGTRLTVT.

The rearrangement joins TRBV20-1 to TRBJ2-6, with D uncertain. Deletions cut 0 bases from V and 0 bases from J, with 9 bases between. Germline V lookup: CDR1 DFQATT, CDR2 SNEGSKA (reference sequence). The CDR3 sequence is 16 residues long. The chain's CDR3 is CSARDPLGSGANVLTF. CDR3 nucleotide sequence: TGCAGTGCTAGAGACCCCTTGGGCTCTGGGGCCAACGTCCTGACTTTC.

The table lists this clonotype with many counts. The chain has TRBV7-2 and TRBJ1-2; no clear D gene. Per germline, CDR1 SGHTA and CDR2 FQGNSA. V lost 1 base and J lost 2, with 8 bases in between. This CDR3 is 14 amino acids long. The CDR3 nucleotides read TGTGCCAGCAGCTTAGGAAACGCCAACTATGGCTACACCTTC. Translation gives CASSLGNANYGYTF.

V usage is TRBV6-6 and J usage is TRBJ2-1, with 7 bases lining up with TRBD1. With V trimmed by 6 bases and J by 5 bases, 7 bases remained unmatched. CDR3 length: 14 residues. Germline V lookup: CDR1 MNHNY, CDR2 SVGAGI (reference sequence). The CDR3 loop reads CASRRRDSNNEQFF. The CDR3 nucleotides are TGTGCCAGCAGGAGAAGGGACAGCAACAATGAGCAGTTCTTC.

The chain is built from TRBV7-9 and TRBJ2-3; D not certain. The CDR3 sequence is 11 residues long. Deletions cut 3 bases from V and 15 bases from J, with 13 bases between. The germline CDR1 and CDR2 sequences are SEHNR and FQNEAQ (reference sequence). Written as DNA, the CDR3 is TGTGCCAGCAGCTTGGAGACTCCCGCCTATTTT. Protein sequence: CASSLETPAYF.

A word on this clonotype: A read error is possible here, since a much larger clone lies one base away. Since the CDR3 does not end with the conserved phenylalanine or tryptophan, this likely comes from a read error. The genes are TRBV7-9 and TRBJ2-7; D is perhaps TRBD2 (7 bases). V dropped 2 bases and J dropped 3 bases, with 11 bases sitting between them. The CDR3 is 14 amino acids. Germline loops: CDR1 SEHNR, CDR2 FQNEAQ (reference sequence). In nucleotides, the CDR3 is TGTGCCAGCAGCTTATCGGGGGGCGGCTACGAGCAGTACTTA. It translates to CASSLSGGGYEQYL.

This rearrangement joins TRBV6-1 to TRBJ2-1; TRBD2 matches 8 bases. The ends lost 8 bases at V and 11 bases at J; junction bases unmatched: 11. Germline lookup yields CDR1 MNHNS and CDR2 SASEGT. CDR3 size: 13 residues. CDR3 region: CASRYQVSGKQFF. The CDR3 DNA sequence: TGTGCCAGCCGCTACCAGGTTAGCGGGAAGCAGTTCTTC.